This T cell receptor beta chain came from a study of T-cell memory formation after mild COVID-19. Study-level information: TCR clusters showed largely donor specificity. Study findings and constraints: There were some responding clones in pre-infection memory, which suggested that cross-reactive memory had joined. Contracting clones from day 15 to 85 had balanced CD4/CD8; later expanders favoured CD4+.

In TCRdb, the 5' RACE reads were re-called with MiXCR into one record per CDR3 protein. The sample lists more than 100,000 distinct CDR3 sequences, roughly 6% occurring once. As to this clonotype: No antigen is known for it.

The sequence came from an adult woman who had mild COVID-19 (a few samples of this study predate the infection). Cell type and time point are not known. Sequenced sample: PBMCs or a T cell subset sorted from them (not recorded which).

The CDR3 coding sequence is TGCGCCAGCAGCCGACAGGGGACGAACACTGAAGCTTTCTTT. Its protein product is CASSRQGTNTEAFF. The chain recombines TRBV5-1 with TRBJ1-1; 8 bases map to TRBD1. V lost 4 bases to trimming and J lost 1 base; unmatched junction nucleotides: 3. The CDR3 is made up of 14 amino acids. Germline-derived CDR1 and CDR2 are SGHRS and YFSETQ.